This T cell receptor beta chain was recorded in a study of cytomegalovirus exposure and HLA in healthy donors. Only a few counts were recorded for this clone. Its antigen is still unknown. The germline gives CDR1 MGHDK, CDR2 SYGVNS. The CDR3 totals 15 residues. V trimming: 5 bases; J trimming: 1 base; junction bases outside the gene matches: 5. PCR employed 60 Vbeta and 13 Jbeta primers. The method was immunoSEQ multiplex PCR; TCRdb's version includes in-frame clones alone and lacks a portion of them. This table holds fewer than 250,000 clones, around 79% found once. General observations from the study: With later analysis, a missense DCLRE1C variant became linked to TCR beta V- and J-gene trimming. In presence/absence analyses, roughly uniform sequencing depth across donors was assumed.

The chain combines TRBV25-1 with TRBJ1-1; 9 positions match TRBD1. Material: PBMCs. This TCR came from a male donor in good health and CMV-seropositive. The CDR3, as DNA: TGTGCCAGCAGTATCACAGGGGGCTGGAACACTGAAGCTTTCTTT. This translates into CASSITGGWNTEAFF.